Below are 13 T cell receptor beta chains sequenced from a single sample in a study of naive and memory T cell subsets. Two oligonucleotides, mixed equimolar, formed the beta constant-region primer covering TRBC1 and TRBC2. Nested alpha and beta constant-region primers with the SP2 primer drove four PCR rounds on ligated cDNA. One entry per CDR3 protein, called by TCRdb with MiXCR from the UMI-ligation and nested PCR reads. Of some 9,700 distinct CDR3 sequences listed, 4.5% to 6% are singletons. Specimen: CD4+ TEMRA cells from blood. Indicated subset: effector memory re-expressing CD45RA, CD45RA+ CD27-. All receptors derive from a human donor in good health.

This clonotype was counted at least ten times. This chain links TRBV27 with TRBJ2-3; D is unclear. The ends were cut back, 4 bases at V and 2 bases at J, with 7 bases in the middle. The CDR3 is made up of 13 amino acids. CDR1 MNHEY and CDR2 SMNVEV come from the germline V gene (reference sequence). CDR3 DNA: TGTGCCAGCAGTTCGCGGACCACAGATACGCAGTATTTT. As protein: CASSSRTTDTQYF.

This clonotype has at least ten counts. This chain uses TRBV12-3 or TRBV12-4 with TRBJ1-5; no clear D. The germline V and J ends were trimmed by 7 bases and 7 bases, with 14 bases remaining between them. The CDR3 sequence is 13 residues long. This CDR3 reads CASTHFRGQPQHF. CDR3 nucleotide sequence: TGTGCCAGCACTCATTTTAGAGGACAGCCCCAGCATTTT.

At least ten counts were recorded for this clonotype. J is TRBJ1-4 and V is TRBV15; D call uncertain. Per germline, CDR1 LNHNV and CDR2 YYDKDF (reference sequence). The germline V and J ends were trimmed by 3 bases and 0 bases, with 11 bases remaining between them. This CDR3 spans 16 amino acids. CDR3 sequence (DNA): TGTGCCACCAGCAGGGAATATATTGCAACTAATGAAAAACTGTTTTTT. Its protein is CATSREYIATNEKLFF.

This clonotype was recorded at least ten times. The V gene is TRBV28, the J gene TRBJ2-7; 12 nucleotides line up with TRBD1. V shed 6 bases and J 2 bases; nucleotides not matched to a gene: 8. This CDR3 contains 16 residues. The germline V gene encodes CDR1 MDHEN and CDR2 SYDVKM. The CDR3: CASRSAGTGGPYEQYF. CDR3 in DNA: TGTGCCAGCAGATCAGCCGGGACAGGGGGCCCCTACGAGCAGTACTTC.

The sample holds many counts of this clonotype. The rearrangement joins TRBV5-4 to TRBJ2-5; D is possibly TRBD2 (6 bases). This CDR3 spans 17 amino acids. Germline-derived CDR1 and CDR2 are SGHNT and YYREEE (reference sequence). Trimming removed 4 bases from V and 5 bases from J, with 24 bases in between. The CDR3 is CASSTGARREVMETQYF. CDR3 sequence (DNA): TGTGCCAGCAGCACCGGAGCACGCAGGGAGGTAATGGAGACCCAGTACTTC.

The CDR3 DNA reads TGCAGTGCTAGAGAAGCAGTGGGCAGGGGAACTGAAGCTTTCTTT. Amino acid sequence: CSAREAVGRGTEAFF. This rearrangement joins TRBV20-1 to TRBJ1-1; the D gene is possibly TRBD1 (6 bases). CDR1 and CDR2 from the germline V gene are DFQATT and SNEGSKA (reference sequence). Trimming cost V 0 bases and J 5 bases, with 16 bases left between them. The CDR3 runs to 15 residues.

This chain joins TRBV7-9 and TRBJ2-1; no clear D gene. This CDR3 spans 13 amino acids. The germline V gene has CDR1 SEHNR and CDR2 FQNEAQ (reference sequence). Trimming removed 5 bases from V and 6 bases from J, with 11 bases in between. The CDR3 spells CASSLITRNEQFF. The CDR3 DNA reads as TGTGCCAGCAGCCTGATCACCCGCAATGAGCAGTTCTTC.

This clonotype was recorded a few times. This chain connects TRBV7-2 to TRBJ2-3; 8 positions agree with TRBD1. J lost 0 bases, V lost 0 bases, and 11 bases had no gene match. CDR1 is SGHTA and CDR2 is FQGNSA in the germline V gene. This CDR3 is built from 19 residues. The DNA of the CDR3 is TGTGCCAGCAGCTTAGCGCCCCCGGACAGGGTTACTAGCACAGATACGCAGTATTTT. Its translation: CASSLAPPDRVTSTDTQYF.

This clonotype was detected a few times. The chain has TRBV7-3 and TRBJ1-2, with D unclear. V dropped 5 bases and J dropped 7 bases, with 17 bases sitting between them. The germline V gene encodes CDR1 SGHTA and CDR2 FQGTGA. The CDR3 runs 14 residues. CDR3 sequence: CASSRGVGDGGYTF. The DNA for the CDR3 is TGTGCCAGCAGCCGTGGGGTCGGGGATGGTGGCTACACCTTC.

The table lists this clonotype with many counts. The V gene is TRBV20-1, the J gene TRBJ2-5, with D possibly being TRBD2 (6 bases). The CDR3 consists of 13 residues. With 6 bases removed from V and 7 bases from J, the gap between germline ends came to 18 bases. Germline lookup yields CDR1 DFQATT and CDR2 SNEGSKA (reference sequence). CDR3 residues: CSARDFDSRTQYF. For the CDR3, the DNA is TGCAGTGCCCGGGACTTCGACAGTAGGACCCAGTACTTC.

This clonotype was picked up a small number of times. This chain connects TRBV6-2 or TRBV6-3 to TRBJ2-5, with TRBD2 matching over 10 bases. Germline CDR1 and CDR2: MNHEY and SVGEGT. V shed 1 base and J 2 bases; nucleotides not matched to a gene: 1. The CDR3 sequence is 15 residues long. CDR3 protein: CASSYWTSGQETQYF. The CDR3 nucleotides are TGTGCCAGCAGTTACTGGACTAGCGGACAAGAGACCCAGTACTTC.

At least ten counts were recorded for this clonotype. The chain carries TRBV4-2 and TRBJ1-1; D is ambiguous. Trimming removed 4 bases at V and 8 bases at J, with 11 bases between. This CDR3 has 12 amino acids. The germline V gene has CDR1 LGHNA and CDR2 YNFKEQ. The CDR3 spells CASSPTSTEAFF. The CDR3 nucleotides read TGTGCCAGCAGCCCCACATCGACAGAAGCTTTCTTT.

This clonotype was picked up many times. This chain connects TRBV12-3 or TRBV12-4 to TRBJ1-1, with no clear D. The ends were cut back, 3 bases at V and 5 bases at J, with 16 bases in the middle. The CDR3 has 15 residues. CDR3 DNA: TGTGCCAGCAGTTTGAGGACCGGCTCGGGAACTGAAGCTTTCTTT. Protein sequence: CASSLRTGSGTEAFF.